This T cell receptor beta chain came from a study of beta chain features in type 1 diabetes. Study information: Regarding age, gender and cell yields, patients proved similar to healthy donors.

What was sequenced were expressed TCRB transcripts, since all of the isolated RNA had been reverse transcribed. For naive, central memory and regulatory T cell samples, reads averaged roughly 3.7 million. Measured with immunoSEQ multiplex PCR; TCRdb has only the in-frame clones, and not every one. Among around 250,000 clones, about 15% were seen once, and the ten largest hold approximately 0.021%. Note on this clone: Its antigen is still unknown.

General study results and limits: Naive, central memory and regulatory TCRB repertoires appeared more similar among patients than healthy donors. TCRB CDR3s were moderately but significantly shorter in Type 1 diabetes patients in all four CD4+ subsets.

With V trimmed by 4 bases and J by 7 bases, 1 base remained unmatched. This CDR3 region has 14 residues. Germline CDR1 and CDR2: KGHSH and LQKENI. Sequencing was carried out using naive CD4+ T cells from blood. The TCR comes from a man aged 25 to 40 with type 1 diabetes. The V and J genes are TRBV18 and TRBJ1-6; 10 positions agree with TRBD1. The CDR3 sequence: CASSRDRGNSPLHF. The CDR3, as DNA: TGTGCCAGCTCACGGGACAGGGGCAATTCACCCCTCCACTTT.